The rows below give T cell receptor beta chains drawn from one sample of a study of T cell responses to AZD1222 COVID-19 vaccine. Method: immunoSEQ multiplex PCR; TCRdb's copy keeps in-frame clones and lacks some. The table includes 80,000 or so clones, about 85% detected once. This sample comprised peripheral blood, obtained on day 0 of AZD1222 vaccination. The origin of the receptors is an adult in good health. Both conserved end residues are part of each CDR3. The order of the fields is clone size, V gene, J gene, D gene, CDR3 protein, CDR3 DNA. D genes are given only for firm matches. Some rows mark clone size as missing; the rest say once, few, many or name a class of expanded clone.

clone size: once
V gene: TRBV7-9
J gene: TRBJ2-7
D gene: .
CDR3 protein: CASSLDQTISYEQYF
CDR3 DNA: TGTGCCAGCAGCTTAGATCAGACCATCTCCTACGAGCAGTACTTC

clone size: .
V gene: TRBV18
J gene: TRBJ1-5
D gene: .
CDR3 protein: CASSPRGREEPQHF
CDR3 DNA: TGTGCCAGCTCACCACGGGGGCGGGAGGAGCCCCAGCATTTT

clone size: once
V gene: TRBV6-5
J gene: TRBJ2-1
D gene: TRBD1
CDR3 protein: CASRVTGGNNEQFF
CDR3 DNA: TGTGCCAGCAGAGTGACAGGGGGAAACAATGAGCAGTTCTTC

clone size: .
V gene: TRBV7-2
J gene: TRBJ1-2
D gene: TRBD1
CDR3 protein: CASSSGTGGRGYTF
CDR3 DNA: TGTGCCAGCAGCTCGGGGACAGGGGGGCGCGGCTACACCTTC

clone size: once
V gene: TRBV5-4
J gene: TRBJ2-5
D gene: .
CDR3 protein: CASSLGPGTSQETQYF
CDR3 DNA: TGTGCCAGCAGCTTGGGACCAGGGACCTCCCAAGAGACCCAGTACTTC

clone size: .
V gene: TRBV5-1
J gene: TRBJ2-1
D gene: .
CDR3 protein: CASSLVGGSSYNEQFF
CDR3 DNA: TGCGCCAGCAGCTTAGTTGGGGGGAGCTCCTACAATGAGCAGTTCTTC

clone size: .
V gene: TRBV2
J gene: TRBJ1-2
D gene: TRBD1
CDR3 protein: CAGGTGPDYGYTF
CDR3 DNA: TGTGCCGGCGGGACAGGGCCCGACTATGGCTACACCTTC

clone size: .
V gene: TRBV5-1
J gene: TRBJ1-1
D gene: .
CDR3 protein: CASSALGTSNTEAFF
CDR3 DNA: TGCGCCAGCAGCGCCTTAGGGACGTCGAACACTGAAGCTTTCTTT

clone size: .
V gene: TRBV3-1/TRBV3-2
J gene: TRBJ2-7
D gene: .
CDR3 protein: CASSHSGTSELYYEQYF
CDR3 DNA: TGTGCCAGCAGCCACTCCGGGACATCCGAACTATACTACGAGCAGTACTTC

clone size: .
V gene: TRBV5-1
J gene: TRBJ2-3
D gene: .
CDR3 protein: CASSFTGIGADTQYF
CDR3 DNA: TGCGCCAGCAGCTTTACAGGGATAGGTGCAGATACGCAGTATTTT

clone size: few
V gene: TRBV5-1
J gene: TRBJ1-1
D gene: .
CDR3 protein: CASSLIVQGDTEAFF
CDR3 DNA: TGCGCCAGCAGCTTGATAGTCCAGGGAGACACTGAAGCTTTCTTT

clone size: .
V gene: TRBV28
J gene: TRBJ1-4
D gene: TRBD1
CDR3 protein: CATIQGDNEKLFF
CDR3 DNA: TGTGCCACGATACAGGGGGACAATGAAAAACTGTTTTTT

clone size: .
V gene: TRBV7-9
J gene: TRBJ1-4
D gene: TRBD1
CDR3 protein: CASSLAGGLTNEKLFF
CDR3 DNA: TGTGCCAGCAGCTTGGCAGGGGGCTTAACTAATGAAAAACTGTTTTTT

clone size: few
V gene: TRBV6-1
J gene: TRBJ1-1
D gene: .
CDR3 protein: CASSEVYRNTEAFF
CDR3 DNA: TGTGCCAGCAGTGAAGTTTACAGGAACACTGAAGCTTTCTTT

clone size: .
V gene: TRBV7-6
J gene: TRBJ2-5
D gene: .
CDR3 protein: CASTLEQGWQETQYF
CDR3 DNA: TGTGCCAGCACCCTAGAGCAGGGGTGGCAAGAGACCCAGTACTTC

clone size: .
V gene: TRBV7-6
J gene: TRBJ1-6
D gene: .
CDR3 protein: CASSFTQNSPLHF
CDR3 DNA: TGTGCCAGCAGCTTTACACAGAATTCACCCCTCCACTTT

clone size: .
V gene: TRBV18
J gene: TRBJ2-1
D gene: TRBD2
CDR3 protein: CASSPGGTSGSVDEQFF
CDR3 DNA: TGTGCCAGCTCACCAGGGGGAACTAGCGGGTCTGTGGATGAGCAGTTCTTC

clone size: .
V gene: TRBV7-2
J gene: TRBJ2-7
D gene: TRBD2
CDR3 protein: CASSLSSGRGKAYEQYF
CDR3 DNA: TGTGCCAGCAGCTTATCTAGCGGGAGGGGAAAGGCCTACGAGCAGTACTTC

clone size: .
V gene: TRBV4-1
J gene: TRBJ2-1
D gene: TRBD1
CDR3 protein: CASSQGTGKVNEQFF
CDR3 DNA: TGCGCCAGCAGCCAAGGGACAGGGAAGGTCAATGAGCAGTTCTTC

clone size: .
V gene: TRBV3-1/TRBV3-2
J gene: TRBJ1-1
D gene: .
CDR3 protein: CASSQGGNTEAFF
CDR3 DNA: TGTGCCAGCAGCCAAGGGGGGAACACTGAAGCTTTCTTT

clone size: .
V gene: TRBV12-3/TRBV12-4
J gene: TRBJ2-7
D gene: .
CDR3 protein: CASSTSYEQYF
CDR3 DNA: TGTGCCAGCAGCACATCCTACGAGCAGTACTTC

clone size: .
V gene: TRBV10-2
J gene: TRBJ2-2
D gene: TRBD2
CDR3 protein: CASSLGTSGRGAGELFF
CDR3 DNA: TGCGCCAGCAGTCTCGGGACTAGCGGGAGGGGGGCCGGGGAGCTGTTTTTT

clone size: .
V gene: TRBV5-5
J gene: TRBJ2-5
D gene: .
CDR3 protein: CASSFRQDQETQYF
CDR3 DNA: TGTGCCAGCAGTTTTAGACAGGACCAAGAGACCCAGTACTTC

clone size: .
V gene: TRBV30
J gene: TRBJ1-1
D gene: TRBD1
CDR3 protein: CAWRRDRERKTFF
CDR3 DNA: TGTGCCTGGAGGCGGGACAGGGAAAGGAAGACTTTCTTT

clone size: once
V gene: TRBV4-3
J gene: TRBJ1-1
D gene: TRBD1
CDR3 protein: CASSQGPGGNTEAFF
CDR3 DNA: TGCGCCAGCAGCCAAGGGCCAGGGGGGAACACTGAAGCTTTCTTT

clone size: .
V gene: TRBV5-1
J gene: TRBJ1-5
D gene: .
CDR3 protein: CASSYSGQTGEPQHF
CDR3 DNA: TGCGCCAGCAGCTACTCAGGACAAACCGGGGAGCCCCAGCATTTT

clone size: .
V gene: TRBV7-5
J gene: TRBJ1-1
D gene: .
CDR3 protein: CARSPGDRGIMNTEAFF
CDR3 DNA: TGTGCCAGAAGCCCGGGGGACAGGGGGATTATGAACACTGAAGCTTTCTTT

clone size: .
V gene: TRBV10-3
J gene: TRBJ2-1
D gene: .
CDR3 protein: CAISDGNFNEQFF
CDR3 DNA: TGTGCCATCAGTGATGGGAACTTCAATGAGCAGTTCTTC

clone size: .
V gene: TRBV6-1
J gene: TRBJ1-1
D gene: .
CDR3 protein: CASSESGGDTEAFF
CDR3 DNA: TGTGCCAGCAGTGAATCGGGGGGGGACACTGAAGCTTTCTTT

clone size: .
V gene: TRBV19
J gene: TRBJ1-1
D gene: TRBD1
CDR3 protein: CASSMVRGLNTEAFF
CDR3 DNA: TGTGCCAGTAGTATGGTAAGGGGGCTGAACACTGAAGCTTTCTTT

clone size: few
V gene: TRBV19
J gene: TRBJ1-5
D gene: .
CDR3 protein: CASSWADYSNQPQHF
CDR3 DNA: TGTGCCAGTAGTTGGGCGGACTATAGCAATCAGCCCCAGCATTTT

clone size: .
V gene: TRBV6-2/TRBV6-3
J gene: TRBJ1-5
D gene: .
CDR3 protein: CASSDIASGAQPQHF
CDR3 DNA: TGTGCCAGCAGTGATATCGCGTCAGGGGCTCAGCCCCAGCATTTT

clone size: .
V gene: TRBV7-3
J gene: TRBJ2-2
D gene: TRBD2
CDR3 protein: CASSLYPPAGGGTGELFF
CDR3 DNA: TGTGCCAGCAGCTTATACCCCCCAGCGGGAGGGGGCACCGGGGAGCTGTTTTTT

clone size: once
V gene: TRBV18
J gene: TRBJ1-6
D gene: TRBD1
CDR3 protein: CASSPSLTGTGTTPLHF
CDR3 DNA: TGTGCCAGCTCACCATCGCTTACCGGGACAGGGACTACACCCCTCCACTTT

clone size: .
V gene: TRBV6-5
J gene: TRBJ1-2
D gene: .
CDR3 protein: CASSYSDQSYGYTF
CDR3 DNA: TGTGCCAGCAGTTACTCGGACCAGAGCTATGGCTACACCTTC

clone size: .
V gene: TRBV7-2
J gene: TRBJ2-3
D gene: TRBD2
CDR3 protein: CASSLVAGGLDTQYF
CDR3 DNA: TGTGCCAGCAGCTTAGTAGCGGGAGGGTTAGATACGCAGTATTTT

clone size: .
V gene: TRBV7-2
J gene: TRBJ2-5
D gene: TRBD1
CDR3 protein: CASSGWTGTQETQYF
CDR3 DNA: TGTGCCAGCAGCGGATGGACAGGGACCCAAGAGACCCAGTACTTC

clone size: .
V gene: TRBV19
J gene: TRBJ2-7
D gene: .
CDR3 protein: CASTHTQNFYEQYF
CDR3 DNA: TGTGCCAGTACCCACACCCAGAACTTTTACGAGCAGTACTTC

clone size: few
V gene: TRBV13
J gene: TRBJ1-1
D gene: TRBD1
CDR3 protein: CASSLRQGRGNTEAFF
CDR3 DNA: TGTGCCAGCAGCCTACGACAGGGAAGGGGCAACACTGAAGCTTTCTTT

clone size: .
V gene: TRBV30
J gene: TRBJ1-5
D gene: TRBD1
CDR3 protein: CAWSLAGQGSNQPQHF
CDR3 DNA: TGTGCCTGGAGCCTAGCAGGACAGGGGAGCAATCAGCCCCAGCATTTT

clone size: .
V gene: TRBV6-5
J gene: TRBJ2-7
D gene: .
CDR3 protein: CASSSQGSEQYF
CDR3 DNA: TGTGCCAGCAGCTCTCAGGGGAGCGAGCAGTACTTC

clone size: once
V gene: TRBV6-2/TRBV6-3
J gene: TRBJ2-1
D gene: TRBD2
CDR3 protein: CASSYPTAFSGRGVGNEQFF
CDR3 DNA: TGTGCCAGCAGTTACCCGACGGCCTTTAGCGGGAGGGGGGTTGGCAATGAGCAGTTCTTC

clone size: .
V gene: TRBV4-1
J gene: TRBJ1-1
D gene: .
CDR3 protein: CASSQDHGRAFNTEAFF
CDR3 DNA: TGCGCCAGCAGCCAAGATCATGGCAGGGCCTTTAACACTGAAGCTTTCTTT

clone size: .
V gene: TRBV19
J gene: TRBJ1-2
D gene: .
CDR3 protein: CASSMRGSYGYTF
CDR3 DNA: TGTGCCAGTAGTATGAGGGGCTCCTATGGCTACACCTTC

clone size: few
V gene: TRBV7-9
J gene: TRBJ2-7
D gene: .
CDR3 protein: CASSLGLGGSYEQYF
CDR3 DNA: TGTGCCAGCAGCTTAGGTCTTGGAGGCTCCTACGAGCAGTACTTC

clone size: .
V gene: TRBV19
J gene: TRBJ2-7
D gene: TRBD2
CDR3 protein: CASSPNPGLAGTYEQYF
CDR3 DNA: TGTGCCAGTAGCCCCAATCCGGGACTAGCGGGAACCTACGAGCAGTACTTC

clone size: .
V gene: TRBV30
J gene: TRBJ1-1
D gene: .
CDR3 protein: CAWSVRLMNTEAFF
CDR3 DNA: TGTGCCTGGAGTGTACGGCTTATGAACACTGAAGCTTTCTTT

clone size: .
V gene: TRBV6-5
J gene: TRBJ2-1
D gene: TRBD1
CDR3 protein: CASMSTESTGEQFF
CDR3 DNA: TGTGCCAGCATGTCCACGGAGTCGACAGGGGAGCAGTTCTTC

clone size: .
V gene: TRBV29-1
J gene: TRBJ2-5
D gene: TRBD2
CDR3 protein: CSVETSGRAGETQYF
CDR3 DNA: TGCAGCGTTGAAACTAGCGGGAGGGCCGGGGAGACCCAGTACTTC

clone size: .
V gene: TRBV18
J gene: TRBJ2-7
D gene: .
CDR3 protein: CASSPQGGGYEQYF
CDR3 DNA: TGTGCCAGCTCACCACAAGGGGGGGGCTACGAGCAGTACTTC

clone size: .
V gene: TRBV2
J gene: TRBJ1-1
D gene: .
CDR3 protein: CASSEADAVNTEAFF
CDR3 DNA: TGTGCCAGCAGTGAGGCAGACGCTGTAAACACTGAAGCTTTCTTT

clone size: .
V gene: TRBV19
J gene: TRBJ2-6
D gene: .
CDR3 protein: CASSIGVGFSGANVLTF
CDR3 DNA: TGTGCCAGTAGTATAGGTGTAGGTTTCTCTGGGGCCAACGTCCTGACTTTC

clone size: .
V gene: TRBV4-2
J gene: TRBJ2-7
D gene: TRBD2
CDR3 protein: CASSQIVTSGYEQYF
CDR3 DNA: TGTGCCAGCAGCCAAATCGTCACTAGCGGCTACGAGCAGTACTTC

clone size: .
V gene: TRBV18
J gene: TRBJ1-1
D gene: .
CDR3 protein: CASSPGGAANTEAFF
CDR3 DNA: TGTGCCAGCTCACCAGGAGGGGCTGCGAACACTGAAGCTTTCTTT

clone size: .
V gene: TRBV7-9
J gene: TRBJ2-2
D gene: .
CDR3 protein: CASSLRFSPGLTGELFF
CDR3 DNA: TGTGCCAGCAGCTTAAGGTTCTCGCCGGGGCTGACCGGGGAGCTGTTTTTT

clone size: .
V gene: TRBV6-7
J gene: TRBJ2-3
D gene: TRBD2
CDR3 protein: CASFRLAEAALCGTDTQYF
CDR3 DNA: TGTGCCAGCTTCCGCCTAGCGGAGGCCGCCCTTTGCGGCACAGATACGCAGTATTTT

clone size: .
V gene: TRBV6-5
J gene: TRBJ1-1
D gene: .
CDR3 protein: CASSGQMNTEAFF
CDR3 DNA: TGTGCCAGCAGCGGACAGATGAACACTGAAGCTTTCTTT

clone size: .
V gene: TRBV7-2
J gene: TRBJ1-4
D gene: TRBD1
CDR3 protein: CASSSDRATNEKLFF
CDR3 DNA: TGTGCCAGCAGCTCTGACAGGGCCACTAATGAAAAACTATTTTTT

clone size: few
V gene: TRBV20-1
J gene: TRBJ1-1
D gene: .
CDR3 protein: CSASGGMVMNTEAFF
CDR3 DNA: TGCAGCGCTAGTGGGGGGATGGTGATGAACACTGAAGCTTTCTTT